This T cell receptor (beta chain) was profiled in a study of shared clonotypes between healthy human individuals. Study summary: CD4 naive and CD4 memory each took three plates per donor, while CD8 naive took two and CD8 memory one.

The junction had 2 bases not matched to a gene; V was cut back by 5 bases and J by 5 bases. The CDR3 is 12 residues long. The germline V gene encodes CDR1 MDHEN and CDR2 SYDVKM. Sequencing used immunoSEQ multiplex PCR; TCRdb keeps in-frame clones, though not all of them. This table holds 2 million to 2.5 million clones, 90% to 97% found once. A word on this clone: Within the sample, other DNA sequences also encode this same CDR3.

This TCR was recovered from a man aged 18 to 29 in good health. This sequence joins TRBV28 and TRBJ1-2; TRBD1 agrees at 7 bases. The sample was naive CD4+ T cells sorted from blood. Subset here: CD45RA+ positively selected. The CDR3 protein is CASSPGGYGYTF. CDR3 nucleotide sequence: TGTGCCAGCAGTCCAGGGGGTTATGGCTACACCTTC.